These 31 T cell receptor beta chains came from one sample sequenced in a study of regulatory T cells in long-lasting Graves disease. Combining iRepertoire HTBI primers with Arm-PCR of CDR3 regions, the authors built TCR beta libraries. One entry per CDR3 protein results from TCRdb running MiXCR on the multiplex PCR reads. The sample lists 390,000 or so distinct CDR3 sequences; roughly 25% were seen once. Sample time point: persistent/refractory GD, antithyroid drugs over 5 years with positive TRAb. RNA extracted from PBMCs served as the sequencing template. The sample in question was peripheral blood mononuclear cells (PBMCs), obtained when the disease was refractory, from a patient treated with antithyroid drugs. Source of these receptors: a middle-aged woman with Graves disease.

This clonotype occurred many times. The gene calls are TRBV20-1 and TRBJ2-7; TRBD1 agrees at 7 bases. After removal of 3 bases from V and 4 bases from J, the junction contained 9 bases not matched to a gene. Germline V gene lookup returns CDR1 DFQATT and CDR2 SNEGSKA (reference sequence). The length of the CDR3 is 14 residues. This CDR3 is CSASLFRTGYEQYF. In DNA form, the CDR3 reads TGCAGTGCTAGCCTCTTCCGGACAGGTTACGAGCAGTACTTC.

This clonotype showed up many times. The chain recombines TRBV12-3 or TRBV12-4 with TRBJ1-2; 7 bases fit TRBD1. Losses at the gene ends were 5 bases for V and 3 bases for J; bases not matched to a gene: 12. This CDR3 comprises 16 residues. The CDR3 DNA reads TGTGCCAGCAGTACAACCCGACAGGGAGGTGACTATGGCTACACCTTC. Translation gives CASSTTRQGGDYGYTF.

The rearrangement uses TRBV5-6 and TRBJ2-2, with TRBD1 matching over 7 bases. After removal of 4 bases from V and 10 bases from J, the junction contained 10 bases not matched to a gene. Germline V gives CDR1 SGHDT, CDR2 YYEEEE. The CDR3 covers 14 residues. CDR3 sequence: CASSPATGAVELFF. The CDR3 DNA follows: TGTGCCAGCAGCCCCGCAACAGGGGCTGTGGAGCTGTTTTTT.

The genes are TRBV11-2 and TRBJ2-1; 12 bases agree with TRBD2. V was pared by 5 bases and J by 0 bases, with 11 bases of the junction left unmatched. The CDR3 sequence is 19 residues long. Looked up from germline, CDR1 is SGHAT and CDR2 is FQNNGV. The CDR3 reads CASSAGLAGPISSYNEQFF. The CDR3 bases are TGTGCCAGCAGCGCAGGACTAGCGGGACCAATTTCCTCCTACAATGAGCAGTTCTTC.

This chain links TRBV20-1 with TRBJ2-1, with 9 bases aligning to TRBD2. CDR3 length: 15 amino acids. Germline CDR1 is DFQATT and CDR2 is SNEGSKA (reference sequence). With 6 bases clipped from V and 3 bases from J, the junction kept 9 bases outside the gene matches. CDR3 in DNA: TGCAGTGCCAAGAATCTAGCGGGATACTACAATGAGCAGTTCTTC. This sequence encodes CSAKNLAGYYNEQFF.

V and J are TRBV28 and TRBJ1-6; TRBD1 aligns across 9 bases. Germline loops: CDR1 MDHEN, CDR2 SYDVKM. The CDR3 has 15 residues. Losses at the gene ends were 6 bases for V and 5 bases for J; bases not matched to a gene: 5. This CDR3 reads CASRGQGVNNSPLHF. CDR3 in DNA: TGTGCCAGCAGGGGACAGGGAGTAAATAATTCACCCCTCCACTTT.

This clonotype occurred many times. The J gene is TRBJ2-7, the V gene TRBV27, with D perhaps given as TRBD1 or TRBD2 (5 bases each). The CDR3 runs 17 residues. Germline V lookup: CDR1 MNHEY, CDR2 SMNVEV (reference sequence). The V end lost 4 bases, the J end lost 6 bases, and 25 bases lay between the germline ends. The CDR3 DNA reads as TGTGCCAGCAGTTCTTCCTGGACAAGTATGGGGGAAGGCGAGCAGTACTTC. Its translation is CASSSSWTSMGEGEQYF.

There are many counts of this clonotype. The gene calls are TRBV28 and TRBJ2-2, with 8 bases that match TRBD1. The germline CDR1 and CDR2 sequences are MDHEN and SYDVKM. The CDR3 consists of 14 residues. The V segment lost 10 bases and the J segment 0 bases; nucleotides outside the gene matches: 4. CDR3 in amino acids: CATGQGANTGELFF. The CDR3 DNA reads TGTGCCACAGGACAGGGAGCGAACACCGGGGAGCTGTTTTTT.

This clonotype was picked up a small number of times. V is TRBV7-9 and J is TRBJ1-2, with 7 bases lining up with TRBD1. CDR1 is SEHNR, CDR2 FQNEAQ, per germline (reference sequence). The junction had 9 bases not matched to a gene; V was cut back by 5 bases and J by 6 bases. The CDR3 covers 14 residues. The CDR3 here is CASSPLGQGDGYTF. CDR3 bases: TGTGCCAGCAGCCCCCTGGGGCAGGGGGATGGCTACACCTTC.

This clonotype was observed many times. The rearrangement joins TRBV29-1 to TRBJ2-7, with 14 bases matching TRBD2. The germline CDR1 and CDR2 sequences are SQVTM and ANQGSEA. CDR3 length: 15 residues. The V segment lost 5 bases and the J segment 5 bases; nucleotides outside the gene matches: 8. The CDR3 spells CSVKTGTSGSHEQYF. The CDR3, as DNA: TGCAGCGTTAAGACCGGGACTAGCGGGAGTCACGAGCAGTACTTC.

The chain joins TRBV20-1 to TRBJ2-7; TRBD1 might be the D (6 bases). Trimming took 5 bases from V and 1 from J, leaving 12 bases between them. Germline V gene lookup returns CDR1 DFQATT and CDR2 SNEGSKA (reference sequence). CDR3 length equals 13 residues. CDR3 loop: CSAEPRGSYEQYF. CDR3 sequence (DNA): TGCAGTGCTGAGCCCAGGGGTTCCTACGAGCAGTACTTC.

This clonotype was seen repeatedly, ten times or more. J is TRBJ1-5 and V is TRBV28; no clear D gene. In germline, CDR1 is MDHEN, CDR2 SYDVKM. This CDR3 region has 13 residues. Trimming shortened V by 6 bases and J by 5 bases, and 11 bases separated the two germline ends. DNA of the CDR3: TGTGCCAGCAGCTGGAAGAGGGATCAGCCCCAGCATTTT. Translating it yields CASSWKRDQPQHF.

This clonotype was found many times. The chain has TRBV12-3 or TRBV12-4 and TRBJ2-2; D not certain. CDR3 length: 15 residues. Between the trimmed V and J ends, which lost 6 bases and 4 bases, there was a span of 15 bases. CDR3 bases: TGTGCCAGCAGAGTAGACTTATCGGGCACCGGGGAGCTGTTTTTT. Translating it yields CASRVDLSGTGELFF.

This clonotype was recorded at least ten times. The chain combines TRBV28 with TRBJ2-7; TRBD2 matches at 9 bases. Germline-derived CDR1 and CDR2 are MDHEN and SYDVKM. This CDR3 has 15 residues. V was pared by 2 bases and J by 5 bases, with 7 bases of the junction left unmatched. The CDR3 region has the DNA TGTGCCAGCAGTTTAATTTCGGCGGGAGGGAACGAGCAGTACTTC. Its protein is CASSLISAGGNEQYF.

The CDR3 sequence is CASSLDPGEKLFF. CDR3 coding DNA: TGTGCCAGCAGCTTAGATCCCGGGGAAAAACTGTTTTTT. The genes are TRBV7-9 and TRBJ1-4; no clear D gene. From germline, CDR1 is SEHNR and CDR2 FQNEAQ (reference sequence). CDR3 length: 13 residues. The V and J ends lost 1 base and 8 bases respectively, with 8 bases between them.

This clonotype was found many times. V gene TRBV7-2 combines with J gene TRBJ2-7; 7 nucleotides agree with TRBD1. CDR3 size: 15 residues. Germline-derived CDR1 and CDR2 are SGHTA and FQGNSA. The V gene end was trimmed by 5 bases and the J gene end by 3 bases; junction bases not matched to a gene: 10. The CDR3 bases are TGTGCCAGCAGCCAGAGGACAGGAACCAACTACGAGCAGTACTTC. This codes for CASSQRTGTNYEQYF.

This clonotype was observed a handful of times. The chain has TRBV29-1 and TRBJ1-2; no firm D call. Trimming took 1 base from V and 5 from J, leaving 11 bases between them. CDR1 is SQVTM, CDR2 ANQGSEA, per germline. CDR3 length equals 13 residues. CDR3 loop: CSVEVAYGYGYTF. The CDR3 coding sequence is TGCAGCGTTGAAGTCGCATACGGATATGGCTACACCTTC.

The CDR3 sequence is CSATQGPYEYF. CDR3 bases: TGCAGCGCCACCCAGGGCCCCTACGAGTACTTC. The rearrangement uses TRBV29-1 and TRBJ2-4; D possibly corresponds to TRBD1 (5 bases). The CDR3 runs to 11 residues. The germline V gene encodes CDR1 SQVTM and CDR2 ANQGSEA. Trimming took off 7 bases at V and 14 bases at J, with 18 bases between the two ends.

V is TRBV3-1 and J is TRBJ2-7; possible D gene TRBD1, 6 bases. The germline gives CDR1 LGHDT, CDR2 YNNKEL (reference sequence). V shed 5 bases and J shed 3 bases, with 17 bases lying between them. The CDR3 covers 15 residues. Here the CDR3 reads CASSATGTHNYEQYF. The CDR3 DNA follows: TGTGCCAGCAGCGCGACCGGGACACACAACTACGAGCAGTACTTC.

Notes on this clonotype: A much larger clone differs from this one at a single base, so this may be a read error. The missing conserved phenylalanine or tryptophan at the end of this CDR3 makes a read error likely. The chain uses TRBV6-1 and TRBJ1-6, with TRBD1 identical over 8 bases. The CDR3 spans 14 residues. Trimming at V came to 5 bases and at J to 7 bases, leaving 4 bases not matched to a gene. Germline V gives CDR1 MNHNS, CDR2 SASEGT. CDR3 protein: CASSLTGENSPLHL. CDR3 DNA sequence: TGTGCCAGCAGTCTGACAGGGGAAAATTCACCCCTCCACCTT.

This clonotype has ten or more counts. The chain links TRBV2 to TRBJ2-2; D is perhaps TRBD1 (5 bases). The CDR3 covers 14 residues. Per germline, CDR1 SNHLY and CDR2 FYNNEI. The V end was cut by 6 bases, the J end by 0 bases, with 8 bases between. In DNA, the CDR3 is TGTGCCAGCAGGTGGACATCGAACACCGGGGAGCTGTTTTTT. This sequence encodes CASRWTSNTGELFF.

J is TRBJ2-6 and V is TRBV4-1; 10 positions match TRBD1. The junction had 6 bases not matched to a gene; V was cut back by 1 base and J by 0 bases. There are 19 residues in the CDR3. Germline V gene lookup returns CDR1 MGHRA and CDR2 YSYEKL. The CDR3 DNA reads TGCGCCAGCAGCCAAGGAGGGACAGGGGTACCCTCTGGGGCCAACGTCCTGACTTTC. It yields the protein CASSQGGTGVPSGANVLTF.

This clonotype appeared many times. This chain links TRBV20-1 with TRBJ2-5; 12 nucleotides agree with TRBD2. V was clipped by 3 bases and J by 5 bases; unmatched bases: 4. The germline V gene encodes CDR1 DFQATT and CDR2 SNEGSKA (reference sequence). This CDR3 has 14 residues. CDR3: CSARLAGGRETQYF. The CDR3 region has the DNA TGCAGTGCTAGGCTAGCGGGAGGGCGGGAGACCCAGTACTTC.

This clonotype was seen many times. In nucleotides, the CDR3 is TGCAGTGCTGGATGGCGAGGGTACCAAGAGACCCAGTACTTC. This translates into CSAGWRGYQETQYF. This sequence joins TRBV20-1 and TRBJ2-5; a possible D gene is TRBD2 (5 bases). Germline CDR1 DFQATT, CDR2 SNEGSKA (reference sequence). This CDR3 has 14 amino acids. Between the trimmed V and J ends, which lost 5 bases and 0 bases, there was a span of 13 bases.

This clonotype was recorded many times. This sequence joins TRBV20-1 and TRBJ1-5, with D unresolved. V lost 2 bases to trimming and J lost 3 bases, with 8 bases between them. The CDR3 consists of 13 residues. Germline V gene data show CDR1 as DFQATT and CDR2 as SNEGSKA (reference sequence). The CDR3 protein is CSARSTVNQPQHF. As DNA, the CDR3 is TGCAGTGCTAGATCCACTGTCAATCAGCCCCAGCATTTT.

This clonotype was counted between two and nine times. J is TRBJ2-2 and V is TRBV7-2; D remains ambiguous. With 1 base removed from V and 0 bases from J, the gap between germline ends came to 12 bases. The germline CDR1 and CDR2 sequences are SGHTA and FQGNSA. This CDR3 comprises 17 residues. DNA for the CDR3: TGTGCCAGCAGCTTAGTAAACCTCCGGGCGAACACCGGGGAGCTGTTTTTT. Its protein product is CASSLVNLRANTGELFF.

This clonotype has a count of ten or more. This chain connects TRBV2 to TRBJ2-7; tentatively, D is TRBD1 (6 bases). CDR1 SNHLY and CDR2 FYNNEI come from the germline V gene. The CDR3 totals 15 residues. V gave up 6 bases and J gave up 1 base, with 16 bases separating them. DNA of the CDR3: TGTGCCAGCAGAGCATTTGGAACAGGGTCCTACGAGCAGTACTTC. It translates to CASRAFGTGSYEQYF.

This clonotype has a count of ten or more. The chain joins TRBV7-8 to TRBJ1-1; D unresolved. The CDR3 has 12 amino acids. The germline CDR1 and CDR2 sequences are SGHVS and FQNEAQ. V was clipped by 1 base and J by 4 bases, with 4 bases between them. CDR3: CASSLGATEAFF. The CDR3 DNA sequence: TGTGCCAGCAGCTTAGGTGCCACTGAAGCTTTCTTT.

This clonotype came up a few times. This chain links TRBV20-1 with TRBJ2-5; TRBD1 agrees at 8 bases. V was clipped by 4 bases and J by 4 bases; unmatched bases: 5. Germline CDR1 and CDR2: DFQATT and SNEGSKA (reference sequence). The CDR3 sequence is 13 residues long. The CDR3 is CSATPDRVETQYF. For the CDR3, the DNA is TGCAGTGCTACACCGGACAGGGTAGAGACCCAGTACTTC.

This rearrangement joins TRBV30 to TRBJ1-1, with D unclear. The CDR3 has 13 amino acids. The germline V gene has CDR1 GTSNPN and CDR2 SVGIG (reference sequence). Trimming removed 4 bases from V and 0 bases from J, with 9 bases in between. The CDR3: CAWMEGLNTEAFF. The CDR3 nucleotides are TGTGCCTGGATGGAAGGATTGAACACTGAAGCTTTCTTT.

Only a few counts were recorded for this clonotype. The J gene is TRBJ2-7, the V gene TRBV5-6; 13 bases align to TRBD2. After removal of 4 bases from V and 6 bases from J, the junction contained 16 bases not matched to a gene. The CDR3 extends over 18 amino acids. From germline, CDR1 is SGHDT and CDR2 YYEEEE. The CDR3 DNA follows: TGTGCCAGCAGCCTGGGGTTCTCAGGACTAGCGGGAGTGCGCGAGCAGTACTTC. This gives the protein CASSLGFSGLAGVREQYF.